One and the same sample provided the 9 T cell receptor beta chains below, sequenced in a study of tumor and adjacent non-tumor tissue in lung cancer. The template was RNA from unsorted bulk tissue. Distant lung tissue was collected more than 3 cm away from the tumor edge. Three rounds of nested PCR, following a modified ARM-PCR protocol, produced the TCRbeta library. TCRdb itself ran the multiplex PCR reads through MiXCR, one entry per CDR3 protein. The sample carries 81,000 or so distinct CDR3 sequences, roughly 80% recorded once. Sequenced input: distant non-tumor lung tissue. The receptor source for this set is a man aged 60-69 years with non-small cell lung cancer.

In regard to this clonotype: As the CDR3 is not closed by the conserved phenylalanine or tryptophan, this likely results from a read error. The V call is TRBV12-3 or TRBV12-4, the J call TRBJ2-5; TRBD1 matches 8 bases. The CDR3 loop spans 18 amino acids. V trimming: 0 bases; J trimming: 5 bases; junction bases outside the gene matches: 14. DNA of the CDR3: TGTGCCAGCAGTTTAGCAATTTTCGGGACAGGAATGCGGGAGACCCAGTACTAC. This translates into CASSLAIFGTGMRETQYY.

As for this clonotype: At one boundary the junction diverges from the germline segment, which might be a read error. The chain combines TRBV11-2 with TRBJ2-2; D is possibly TRBD1 or TRBD2 (5 bases each). Per germline, CDR1 SGHAT and CDR2 FQNNGV. This CDR3 contains 14 residues. The CDR3 loop reads CAGSRDRGAGELFF. In nucleotides, the CDR3 is TGTGCCGGCAGCCGGGATAGGGGCGCCGGGGAGCTGTTTTTT.

This clonotype was seen repeatedly, ten times or more. In DNA form, the CDR3 reads TGCAGCGTTTCACAGGGGGCCCGCGCCTATGGCTACACCTTC. Amino acids: CSVSQGARAYGYTF. This chain joins TRBV29-1 and TRBJ1-2, with TRBD1 matching over 9 bases. Per germline, CDR1 SQVTM and CDR2 ANQGSEA. Losses at the gene ends were 5 bases for V and 4 bases for J; bases not matched to a gene: 8. CDR3 length: 14 amino acids.

This clonotype was found a few times. A junction boundary mismatches the germline segment, possibly from a read error. The chain uses TRBV6-5 and TRBJ2-7; 9 bases are a match to TRBD2. CDR1 MNHEY and CDR2 SVGAGI come from the germline V gene. The CDR3 runs to 16 residues. CDR3 loop: CASSYSSSGVTYEHYF. Written as DNA, the CDR3 is TGTGCCAGCAGTTACTCATCTAGCGGGGTCACCTACGAGCATTACTTC.

Turning to this clonotype: The junction departs from the called germline gene at one end, perhaps through a read error. The CDR3 is CVSSHISRANVLTF. In DNA, the CDR3 is TGTGTGAGCAGTCATATCTCTAGGGCCAACGTCCTGACTTTC. The chain is built from TRBV11-2 and TRBJ2-6; D remains ambiguous. The CDR3 loop spans 14 amino acids. Per germline, CDR1 SGHAT and CDR2 FQNNGV. Filled out from reference TRBV11-2 and TRBJ2-6, the complete variable domain reads EAGVAQSPRYKIIEKRQSVAFWCNPISGHATLYWYQQILGQGPKLLIQFQNNGVVDDSQLPKDRFSAERLKGVDSTLKIQPAKLEDSAVYLCVSSHISRANVLTFGAGSRLTVL.

To note about this clonotype: The junction does not match germline at one end; this may be a read error. This rearrangement joins TRBV20-1 to TRBJ1-2; D call uncertain. This CDR3 is built from 13 residues. Germline CDR1 DFQATT, CDR2 SNEGSKA (reference sequence). As DNA, the CDR3 is TGCAGTGTTCACAGCGATTCTAACCATGGCTACGCCTTC. Protein: CSVHSDSNHGYAF.

This clonotype was seen ten or more times. The V and J genes are TRBV6-1 and TRBJ2-3; perhaps TRBD2 as D (5 bases). The V gene lost 6 bases and the J gene lost 4 bases, with 20 bases spanning the gap. The CDR3 extends over 16 amino acids. CDR1 and CDR2 (germline): MNHNS, SASEGT. The CDR3 nucleotides are TGTGCCAGCAGGGACTTGACTGCAATAGGGTCAGATACGCAGTATTTT. This gives the protein CASRDLTAIGSDTQYF.

On this clonotype: The junction differs from germline at one of its ends, possibly a read error. The chain employs TRBV4-3 and TRBJ1-1; D not certain. This CDR3 is built from 15 residues. Germline V gene lookup returns CDR1 LGHNA and CDR2 YSLEER. CDR3 in amino acids: CASSQSFRLSTEVFF. DNA for the CDR3: TGCGCCAGCAGCCAATCGTTCAGGTTGAGCACCGAAGTTTTCTTT.

The chain links TRBV6-1 to TRBJ1-6; D not certain. CDR1 is MNHNS and CDR2 is SASEGT in the germline V gene. V shed 6 bases and J shed 7 bases, with 13 bases lying between them. The CDR3 covers 14 residues. Here the CDR3 DNA reads TGTGCCAGCAGATCCACGACCTCGAATTCACCCCTCCACTTT. It translates to CASRSTTSNSPLHF.